This paragraph covers one TCR beta chain sequence. In the original processing: By means of reference gene primer amplification, nucleated cell counts were estimated. Clones were read by immunoSEQ multiplex PCR, and TCRdb kept only the in-frame ones, dropping some. The V and J calls and clone size come from that table; D and trimming were worked out from the DNA. The data contain more than 200,000 clones, approximately 84% of them singletons. V was trimmed by 1 base and J by 0 bases, leaving 5 bases between them. Germline CDR1 reads SGHTA; CDR2 reads FQGNSA. CDR3 size: 14 residues. The source of the sample is a study of blood T cell repertoires in COVID-19. For the study at large: Acute and convalescent COVID-19 samples came from the United States, Italy and Spain.

The sequenced sample consisted of peripheral blood. The clonotype was recovered from a man aged 50-60 years with active or convalescent COVID-19. This chain connects TRBV7-2 to TRBJ2-3; no firm D call. The CDR3 is CASSLDASTDTQYF. DNA of the CDR3: TGTGCCAGCAGCTTAGATGCGAGCACAGATACGCAGTATTTT.